The entry that follows covers one TCR beta chain sequence. The antigen is unknown. This table comes from immunoSEQ multiplex PCR, and its TCRdb copy is limited to in-frame clones, with some not included. The sample contains under 150,000 clones, around 91% of which appear only once. This sample is drawn from a study of T cell responses to AZD1222 COVID-19 vaccine. General observations from the study: Scientists sampled the repertoires only once the peak T cell response had passed. Donors were chiefly white British, with a greater number of females, and clonal diversity was perhaps underestimated. Recipients of AZD1222 seropositive at baseline numbered only 6 or 7.

The sequence came from an adult in good health. The source material was peripheral blood, sampled on day 0 of AZD1222 vaccination.

The CDR3 protein is CASSYTLGVEINQPQHF. For the CDR3, the DNA is TGTGCCAGCAGCTACACCCTGGGGGTGGAAATCAATCAGCCCCAGCATTTT. V gene TRBV7-9 combines with J gene TRBJ1-5; weak D call: TRBD1 (5 bases). Germline assignment: CDR1 SEHNR and CDR2 FQNEAQ (reference sequence). The germline V and J ends were trimmed by 4 bases and 3 bases, with 19 bases remaining between them. The length of the CDR3 is 17 residues.